The clone carrying this TCR beta chain was counted a single time. V dropped 7 bases and J dropped 8 bases, with 17 bases sitting between them. Germline V CDR1 and CDR2: MDHEN, SYDVKM. This CDR3 has 13 amino acids. This sample stems from a study of blood T cell repertoires in COVID-19. Study background: Sites in the United States, Italy and Spain provided acute and convalescent COVID-19 samples. Sample material is recorded as cDNA or gDNA derived from T cells, B-cell-depleted T cells, or PBMCs.

Source study methods: Researchers report that nucleated cell counts were estimated from reference gene primer amplification. Profiled with immunoSEQ multiplex PCR; TCRdb holds only in-frame clones, not every one. V and J calls and clone size follow that table, whereas D and trimming were derived from the DNA. This sample has fewer than 200,000 clones; 85% occur once, and the top ten carry over 3%. The chain couples TRBV28 to TRBJ1-2; D is unclear. This receptor was obtained from a human donor with acute or convalescent COVID-19. The donor label of this sample is uncertain. Sequenced input: peripheral blood. The CDR3 reads CASKGRWEEGYTF. CDR3 bases: TGTGCCAGCAAGGGCAGATGGGAGGAAGGCTACACCTTC.